One sample yielded the 28 T cell receptor beta chains listed below, sequenced in a study of glioma-infiltrating T cells. The iRepertoire nested amplicon-rescue multiplex PCR amplified TCR alpha and beta CDR3s from RNA. TCRdb re-called the multiplex PCR reads through MiXCR, storing one row per CDR3 protein. Counted here are 90,000 or so distinct CDR3 sequences, 40% occurring once; the ten biggest clones make up 35% to 45%. Material: glioma tissue, nonneoplastic brain tissue, or PBMCs (not recorded which). Every receptor here comes from a human donor with low-grade glioma or glioblastoma, undergoing nonglioma brain surgery, or in good health (not recorded which).

This clonotype was counted at least ten times. The chain has TRBV4-3 and TRBJ2-2, with no clear D. The germline V and J ends were trimmed by 4 bases and 0 bases, with 12 bases remaining between them. Germline V CDR1 and CDR2: LGHNA, YSLEER. The length of the CDR3 is 16 residues. Here the CDR3 DNA reads TGCGCCAGCAGCCCGATAATCTGGCCGAACACCGGGGAGCTGTTTTTT. It specifies CASSPIIWPNTGELFF.

This clonotype was recorded at least ten times. The CDR3 DNA reads as TGTGCCAGCAAGAAAGAGGGGGCGCGGTACGAGCAGTACTTC. Translated, it gives CASKKEGARYEQYF. The chain employs TRBV27 and TRBJ2-7; 7 nucleotides match TRBD1. The CDR3 contains 14 residues. Germline V gene sequence: CDR1 MNHEY, CDR2 SMNVEV (reference sequence). J was trimmed by 4 bases and V by 7 bases; bases with no gene match: 10.

Turning to this clonotype: This may stem from a read error, because a much larger clone lies one nucleotide away. Without the conserved terminal phenylalanine or tryptophan, this CDR3 likely stems from a read error. Because the CDR3's place on the DNA is in doubt, the DNA is left out and the CDR3 is given as listed by TCRdb. V is TRBV2 and J is TRBJ2-5; TRBD1, the table's D call, lacks a check against the DNA. The CDR3 totals 11 residues, both ends included. Germline CDR1 SNHLY, CDR2 FYNNEI. CDR3 region: CASRGPGTHFL.

This clonotype was seen repeatedly, ten times or more. The chain joins TRBV5-1 to TRBJ1-2, with a possible D match to TRBD1 (6 bases). V lost 6 bases and J lost 2, with 11 bases in between. The germline CDR1 and CDR2 sequences are SGHRS and YFSETQ. This CDR3 region has 13 residues. The CDR3 protein is CASTRGENYGYTF. The CDR3 DNA follows: TGCGCCAGCACCAGGGGCGAGAACTATGGCTACACCTTC.

Details on this clonotype: A much larger clone is a single base away; this may be a read error. This chain links TRBV2 with TRBJ1-4, with a weak D call TRBD1 (5 bases). The CDR3 extends over 15 amino acids. Germline V lookup: CDR1 SNHLY, CDR2 FYNNEI. The CDR3 here is CASRRDRSTNERLFF. CDR3 bases: TGTGCCAGCAGGAGGGACCGATCAACTAATGAAAGACTGTTTTTT. Full variable domain (remainder filled in from reference TRBV2 and TRBJ1-4): EPEVTQTPSHQVTQMGQEVILRCVPISNHLYFYWYRQILGQKVEFLVSFYNNEISEKSEIFDDQFSVERPDGSNFTLKIRSTKLEDSAMYFCASRRDRSTNERLFFGSGTQLSVL.

J is TRBJ2-1 and V is TRBV2; D is ambiguous. In germline, CDR1 is SNHLY, CDR2 FYNNEI. V lost 8 bases, J lost 10 bases, and 21 bases lay in between. The CDR3 is 14 amino acids. CDR3 nucleotide sequence: TGTGCCAGCGTGCAAGGGTCGGGCACCGGGGAGCAGTTCTTC. It specifies CASVQGSGTGEQFF.

This rearrangement joins TRBV12-3 or TRBV12-4 to TRBJ1-4; D call uncertain. This CDR3 has 14 amino acids. V dropped 7 bases and J dropped 7 bases, with 16 bases sitting between them. CDR3 amino acids: CASTDPFSAEKLFF. The CDR3 DNA is TGTGCCAGCACGGACCCCTTTAGTGCTGAAAAACTGTTTTTT.

For this clonotype: The CDR3 does not close with the conserved phenylalanine or tryptophan, likely indicating a read error. V and J are TRBV6-1 and TRBJ2-1; 9 nucleotides agree with TRBD2. CDR3 length: 14 residues. Germline CDR1 MNHNS, CDR2 SASEGT. J gave up 10 bases and V 6 bases, and 10 bases lay outside the gene matches. CDR3 sequence (DNA): TGTGCCAGCAGCCTCGCGGGAGCGGGGGGAGAGCAGTTCCTC. It yields the protein CASSLAGAGGEQFL.

V gene TRBV27 combines with J gene TRBJ2-3, with TRBD1 identical over 10 bases. This CDR3 is built from 17 residues. V lost 3 bases, J lost 0 bases, and 6 bases stayed unmatched. From germline, CDR1 is MNHEY and CDR2 SMNVEV (reference sequence). In DNA form, the CDR3 reads TGTGCCAGCAGTTTCCTTCCGGGACAGGGGAGCACAGATACGCAGTATTTT. It is translated as CASSFLPGQGSTDTQYF.

The chain has TRBV5-5 and TRBJ1-1, with unresolved D. Germline CDR1 SGHKS, CDR2 YYEKEE (reference sequence). The ends were cut back, 3 bases at V and 5 bases at J, with 11 bases in the middle. The CDR3 runs to 13 residues. As DNA, the CDR3 is TGTGCCAGCAGCTCTAACTCTGGAACTGAAGCTTTCTTT. Translated, it gives CASSSNSGTEAFF.

The table lists this clonotype with many counts. The chain recombines TRBV6-1 with TRBJ2-1, with 9 bases fitting TRBD1. CDR3 length: 14 residues. V lost 6 bases to trimming and J lost 7 bases; unmatched junction nucleotides: 7. CDR1 is MNHNS, CDR2 SASEGT, per germline. CDR3 DNA sequence: TGTGCCAGCAGGCCTGACAGGGGGTATAATGAGCAGTTCTTC. Translated, it gives CASRPDRGYNEQFF.

Of note for this clonotype: A much larger clone differs from this one at a single base, so this may be a read error. Lacking the conserved final phenylalanine or tryptophan, this CDR3 likely reflects a read error. The chain links TRBV29-1 to TRBJ2-7, with D maybe TRBD1 (5 bases). From germline, CDR1 is SQVTM and CDR2 ANQGSEA. The CDR3 has 12 amino acids. V was cut by 7 bases and J by 3 bases, with 13 bases left in between. This chain's CDR3 is CSAGASFYEQYL. The DNA of the CDR3 is TGCAGCGCTGGGGCAAGCTTCTACGAGCAGTACCTC.

This chain joins TRBV28 and TRBJ2-1; no clear D gene. This CDR3 is built from 13 residues. Germline V gene lookup returns CDR1 MDHEN and CDR2 SYDVKM. V was cut by 3 bases and J by 15 bases, with 18 bases left in between. CDR3: CASSFQVIRNLFF. In DNA, the CDR3 is TGTGCCAGCAGTTTTCAAGTGATCCGGAACCTGTTCTTC.

This clonotype was observed many times. CDR3 amino acids: CASGHSPYEQYF. CDR3 nucleotides: TGTGCCAGCGGTCACTCCCCCTACGAGCAGTACTTC. This sequence joins TRBV6-1 and TRBJ2-7; D uncertain. V lost 8 bases to trimming and J lost 2 bases, with 10 bases between them. This CDR3 region has 12 residues. Looked up from germline, CDR1 is MNHNS and CDR2 is SASEGT.

Points on this clonotype: One base away lies a much larger clone, so this may be a sequencing read error. The rearrangement uses TRBV29-1 and TRBJ2-5; D gene uncertain. This CDR3 contains 12 residues. Germline V gene lookup returns CDR1 SQVTM and CDR2 ANQGSEA. The CDR3 DNA follows: TGCAGCGTTGTAGAAAATAAAGATACCCAGTACTTC. Its translation: CSVVENKDTQYF.

This clonotype was picked up many times. The chain's CDR3 is CASSGAEAFF. CDR3 nucleotide sequence: TGTGCCAGCAGTGGCGCTGAAGCTTTCTTT. The chain couples TRBV7-9 to TRBJ1-1; D is unclear. Trimming stripped 6 bases from V and 6 bases from J, with 5 bases between. The CDR3 spans 10 residues. From germline, CDR1 is SEHNR and CDR2 FQNEAQ (reference sequence).

This clonotype was recorded many times. The J gene is TRBJ2-7, the V gene TRBV6-2 or TRBV6-3; 8 bases map to TRBD2. V lost 2 bases, J lost 1 base, and 4 bases stayed unmatched. This CDR3 spans 15 amino acids. The germline CDR1 and CDR2 sequences are MNHEY and SVGEGT. The CDR3 DNA is TGTGCCAGCAGTTACGAGGTAGCGGGGTCCTACGAGCAGTACTTC. This encodes CASSYEVAGSYEQYF.

The gene calls are TRBV6-2 or TRBV6-3 and TRBJ2-1; D remains ambiguous. Trimming removed 10 bases from V and 12 bases from J, with 19 bases in between. The CDR3 is made up of 12 amino acids. Germline V gives CDR1 MNHEY, CDR2 SVGEGT. CDR3 protein: CATRQITDTQFF. CDR3 in DNA: TGTGCCACAAGACAAATCACAGATACGCAGTTCTTC.

Concerning this clonotype: An end of the junction does not agree with germline; a read error may underlie this. V is TRBV29-1 and J is TRBJ2-2; D may correspond to TRBD1 or TRBD2 (5 bases each). Per the germline V gene, CDR1 is SQVTM and CDR2 is ANQGSEA. The CDR3 covers 14 residues. The CDR3 sequence: CSVGDGVYTGQLFF. CDR3 sequence (DNA): TGCAGCGTCGGGGACGGAGTCTACACCGGGCAGCTGTTTTTT.

On this clonotype: Germline and junction disagree at one end, which may indicate a read error. The chain is built from TRBV20-1 and TRBJ2-3; D remains unclear. CDR3 size: 10 residues. Germline V gene data show CDR1 as DFQATT and CDR2 as SNEGSKA (reference sequence). CDR3 sequence: CSASRDTQHF. The CDR3 DNA reads as TGCAGTGCTAGCAGAGATACGCAGCATTTC.

This clonotype was recorded at least ten times. V usage is TRBV7-9 and J usage is TRBJ2-7; no clear D gene. In germline, CDR1 is SEHNR, CDR2 FQNEAQ (reference sequence). V dropped 1 base and J dropped 2 bases, with 6 bases sitting between them. This CDR3 region has 13 residues. CDR3 protein: CASSLVVAYEQYF. CDR3 DNA: TGTGCCAGCAGCTTAGTGGTGGCCTACGAGCAGTACTTC.

Concerning this clonotype: An end of the junction does not agree with germline; a read error may underlie this. The J gene is TRBJ1-1, the V gene TRBV3-1; perhaps TRBD1 as D (6 bases). The CDR3 totals 14 residues. Germline V gene sequence: CDR1 LGHDT, CDR2 YNNKEL (reference sequence). The CDR3 loop reads CANSQGRGAGEAPF. The CDR3 DNA reads TGTGCCAACAGCCAAGGCAGGGGCGCAGGTGAAGCTCCCTTT.

Comment on this clonotype: The DNA is left out, because the CDR3 cannot be placed on it with certainty; the CDR3 is given as TCRdb lists it. V usage is TRBV28 and J usage is TRBJ1-6. A total of 22 residues make up the CDR3, ends included. CDR1 MDHEN and CDR2 SYDVKM come from the germline V gene. CDR3 loop: CASSFYICSARPGTVYNSPLHF.

Many counts were recorded for this clonotype. The chain has TRBV12-3 or TRBV12-4 and TRBJ1-5; 7 positions match TRBD1. The V segment lost 5 bases and the J segment 0 bases; nucleotides outside the gene matches: 4. CDR3 length equals 15 residues. CDR3 sequence reads: CASSKGQTSNQPQHF. For the CDR3, the DNA is TGTGCCAGCAGTAAGGGACAGACTAGCAATCAGCCCCAGCATTTT.

The chain links TRBV4-1 to TRBJ2-1, with no clear D. This CDR3 spans 14 amino acids. Deletions cut 0 bases from V and 4 bases from J, with 7 bases between. CDR1 MGHRA and CDR2 YSYEKL come from the germline V gene. The DNA for the CDR3 is TGCGCCAGCAGCCAAGAGGGCCTTTACAATGAGCAGTTCTTC. This sequence encodes CASSQEGLYNEQFF.

This clonotype was seen at least ten times. The chain links TRBV11-3 to TRBJ2-1; a possible D gene is TRBD2 (6 bases). Deletions cut 5 bases from V and 7 bases from J, with 12 bases between. The CDR3 contains 13 residues. The germline CDR1 and CDR2 sequences are SGHNT and YENEEA. This chain's CDR3 is CASSPGSGNEQFF. The CDR3 DNA sequence: TGTGCCAGCAGCCCAGGGAGCGGGAATGAGCAGTTCTTC.

This clonotype was recorded once. Possible read error: a much larger clone is one base away. The CDR3 here is CSAGGGGGDTQYF. CDR3 sequence (DNA): TGCAGCGCTGGGGGCGGGGGTGGAGATACGCAGTATTTT. V and J are TRBV29-1 and TRBJ2-3, with D possibly being TRBD2 (7 bases). V shed 7 bases and J shed 5 bases, with 16 bases lying between them. The CDR3 has 13 amino acids. Germline-derived CDR1 and CDR2 are SQVTM and ANQGSEA.

With respect to this clonotype: The conserved closing phenylalanine or tryptophan is absent in this CDR3, likely reflecting a read error. The chain has TRBV27 and TRBJ2-1; TRBD2 matches at 11 bases. This CDR3 is built from 15 residues. Germline V gene sequence: CDR1 MNHEY, CDR2 SMNVEV (reference sequence). Written as DNA, the CDR3 is TGTGCCAGAAGTTTAAGGGGACTAGCGGAGAATGAGCAGTTCCTC. Amino acid sequence: CARSLRGLAENEQFL.